This record looks at one T cell receptor beta chain sequence and its context. Antigen specificity is unknown. The data were obtained in a study of human T cells and chemical hapten exposure. The overall study: An approximately 2 cm by approximately 2 cm inner upper arm patch received 2% DPC for sensitization. Study results and limitations: There were significantly more large CDR3 similarity clusters among expanded TCRs than among controls.

TCRdb fed the RACE reads into MiXCR, producing one record per CDR3 protein. The profile shows approximately 110,000 distinct CDR3 sequences, around 35% of them singletons. J gave up 1 base and V 6 bases, and 6 bases lay outside the gene matches. This CDR3 contains 15 residues. Germline V CDR1 and CDR2: SGHVS, FNYEAQ. The sample's time point: patch test 3, about 24 weeks after DPC sensitization. The sample's treatment: therapeutic diphenylcyclopropenone sensitization with weekly scalp DPC. The origin of this receptor is a man aged 40-50 years with alopecia areata. Some clones in this sample may be carry-over from other donors' samples. Here the sequenced sample was whole blood, taken in connection with sensitization to the hapten diphenylcyclopropenone (DPC). V is TRBV7-6 and J is TRBJ1-3; TRBD1 aligns across 7 bases. CDR3 region: CASSSTGASGNTIYF. As DNA, the CDR3 is TGTGCCAGCAGTTCCACAGGGGCATCTGGAAACACCATATATTTT.